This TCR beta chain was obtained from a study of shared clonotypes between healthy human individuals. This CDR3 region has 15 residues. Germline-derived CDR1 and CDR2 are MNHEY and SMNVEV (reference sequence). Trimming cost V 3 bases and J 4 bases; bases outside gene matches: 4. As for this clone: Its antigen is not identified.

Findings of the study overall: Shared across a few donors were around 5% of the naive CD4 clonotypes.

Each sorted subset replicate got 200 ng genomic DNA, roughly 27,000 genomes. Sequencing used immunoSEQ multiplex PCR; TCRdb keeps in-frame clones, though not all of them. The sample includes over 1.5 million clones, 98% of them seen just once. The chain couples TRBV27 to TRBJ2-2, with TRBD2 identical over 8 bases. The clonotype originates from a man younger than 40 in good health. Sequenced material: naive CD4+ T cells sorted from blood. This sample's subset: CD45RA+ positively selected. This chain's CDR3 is CASSLREEVTGELFF. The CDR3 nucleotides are TGTGCCAGCAGTTTGCGGGAGGAGGTCACCGGGGAGCTGTTTTTT.